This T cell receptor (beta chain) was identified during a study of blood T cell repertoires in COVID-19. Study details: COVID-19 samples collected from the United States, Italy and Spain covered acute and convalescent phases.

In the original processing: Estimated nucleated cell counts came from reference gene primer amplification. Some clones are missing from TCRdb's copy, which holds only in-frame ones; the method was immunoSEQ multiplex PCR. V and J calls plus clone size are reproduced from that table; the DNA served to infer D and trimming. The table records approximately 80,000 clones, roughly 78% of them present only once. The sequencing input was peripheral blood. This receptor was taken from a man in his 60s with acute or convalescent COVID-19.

The CDR3 bases are TGTGCCAGCAGCTTATGGGGAGGAAACACCGGGGAGCTGTTTTTT. It codes for CASSLWGGNTGELFF. V usage is TRBV11-3 and J usage is TRBJ2-2; D is possibly TRBD2 (6 bases). The CDR3 length is 15 residues. Germline-derived CDR1 and CDR2 are SGHNT and YENEEA. Trimming shortened V by 2 bases and J by 2 bases, and 9 bases separated the two germline ends.